This record concerns one TCR beta chain sequence. What antigen it recognizes has not been identified. Base quality data are lacking; no much larger clone is found one base away. The sample's treatment or condition label, in plain terms: allogeneic hematopoietic cell transplantation with graft depleted of TCRalphabeta T cells and CD19 B cells. Transplant recipients were children who received TCRalphabeta/CD19-depleted allogeneic hematopoietic cell grafts. The data are from a study of T-cell reconstitution after alpha-beta-depleted transplantation in children listed by TCRdb under 2016. With regard to the full study: Using TCR repertoire profiling, the study followed T-cell immune reconstitution in a quantitative way in children after TCRalphabeta/CD19-depleted allogeneic hematopoietic cell transplantation.

The protocol used for the library was PCR. Instrument on record: Illumina HiSeq 2500. TCR libraries were prepared with molecular barcoding, using unique molecular identifiers to normalize TCRbeta repertoire quantification. Using fastp trimming at Q25 and MiXCR clonotype assembly, TCRdb reanalyzed the public sequencing data and kept in-frame beta chains. Each CDR3 protein appears once, grouped with its most common genes and DNA. The sample has around 90,000 distinct CDR3 sequences on record, roughly a sixth of them singletons. The top ten constitute less than 20% of the sample. Trimming costs V 5 bases and J 1 base, and their ends lie 15 bases apart. Looking up the germline V gene yields CDR1 MNHEY and CDR2 SVGEGT. Taken from cysteine to phenylalanine, the CDR3 has 16 residues. Kept here is only the CDR3 DNA, which spans 48 bases and is read in frame from base 1. Broader findings and caveats from the paper: The apparently early recovery of alphabetaT-cell counts about two months after transplant reportedly depended on only several hundred rapidly expanded clones that came from non-depleted graft cells. Over subsequent months, a decline in hyperexpanded clone frequencies was noted, and after one year, T-cell counts and TCRbeta diversity were mostly ascribed to newly produced T cells. The high TCRbeta diversity at day 60 in some patients was ascribed to recipient T cells and intrathymic progenitors that had survived conditioning.

Sample: PBMCs, mostly from graft donor cells, taken 180 days after TCRalphabeta/CD19-depleted stem cell transplant. The V and J genes are TRBV6-2 or TRBV6-3 and TRBJ1-5, with a weak D call of TRBD1 (5 bases match). The receptor was derived from a male patient under 10 years old who had a stem cell transplant for acute lymphoblastic leukemia, so the T cells may come from the graft donor. The DNA is TGTGCCAGCAGTCCTGAGAGGGGAGGAAGCAATCAGCCCCAGCATTTT. Translated, it gives CASSPERGGSNQPQHF.